The rows below give T cell receptor beta chains drawn from one sample of a study of shared clonotypes between healthy human individuals. The table came from immunoSEQ multiplex PCR; TCRdb's copy has only in-frame clones and leaves some out. In the table there are some 380,000 clones, around 96% of which are singletons. The sample taken for sequencing was memory CD8+ T cells sorted from blood. The receptors originated from a young man in good health. CDR3s include the opening cysteine and the closing phenylalanine or tryptophan. Each record gives: D gene, clone size, V gene, J gene, CDR3 protein, CDR3 DNA. D genes are given only for firm matches. Expanded clones are given a class, and other clones once, few, many or no size at all.

TRBD1	-	TRBV6-1	TRBJ2-7	CASSDPRTGGSYEQYF	TGTGCCAGCAGTGACCCTCGGACAGGGGGCTCCTACGAGCAGTACTTC
-	once	TRBV27	TRBJ1-1	CASQRGSGEPFF	TGTGCCAGCCAAAGGGGATCAGGGGAACCTTTCTTT
TRBD1	-	TRBV14	TRBJ2-5	CASSHRQGARRQETQYF	TGTGCCAGCAGCCACCGACAGGGGGCAAGAAGGCAAGAGACCCAGTACTTC
-	-	TRBV28	TRBJ2-1	CASSFLGAEQFF	TGTGCCAGCAGTTTTTTAGGGGCTGAGCAGTTCTTC
TRBD2	-	TRBV5-1	TRBJ2-5	CASMNYGGRRQETQYF	TGCGCTAGCATGAATTATGGCGGGAGGAGGCAAGAGACCCAGTACTTC
-	-	TRBV6-4	TRBJ2-1	CASSCLQDREKNNEQFF	TGTGCCAGCAGTTGTCTGCAGGACCGCGAAAAAAACAATGAGCAGTTCTTC
TRBD2	-	TRBV19	TRBJ2-1	CASSSTSPGSYNEQFF	TGTGCCAGTAGTTCGACTAGCCCAGGCTCCTACAATGAGCAGTTCTTC
-	-	TRBV5-1	TRBJ2-7	CASSWDNYEQYF	TGCGCCAGCAGCTGGGACAACTACGAGCAGTACTTC
TRBD1	-	TRBV5-5	TRBJ1-5	CASSLGDRGGGQPQHF	TGTGCCAGCAGCTTGGGGGACAGGGGTGGAGGTCAGCCCCAGCATTTT
-	-	TRBV5-1	TRBJ1-1	CASSLAGGRNPEAFF	TGCGCCAGCAGCTTGGCCGGAGGGAGGAACCCTGAAGCTTTCTTT
-	-	TRBV11-2	TRBJ1-6	CASSLIGHAYNSPLHF	TGTGCCAGCAGCTTAATAGGGCACGCCTATAATTCACCCCTCCACTTT
-	-	TRBV7-8	TRBJ1-4	CASSLFRAGAAYEKLFF	TGTGCCAGCAGCTTATTCCGGGCCGGGGCAGCTTATGAAAAACTGTTTTTT
TRBD1	-	TRBV5-1	TRBJ1-1	CASSSGTGNTEAFF	TGCGCCAGCAGTTCCGGGACAGGGAACACTGAAGCTTTCTTT
-	-	TRBV10-2	TRBJ2-7	CASSESAVDEQYF	TGCGCCAGCAGTGAGTCCGCTGTGGATGAGCAGTACTTC
-	-	TRBV10-2	TRBJ1-2	CASSEPGNGYTF	TGCGCCAGCAGTGAGCCTGGGAACGGCTACACCTTC
TRBD2	-	TRBV13	TRBJ2-4	CASSRAAGVAKNIQYF	TGTGCCAGCAGCCGCGCGGCGGGGGTAGCCAAAAACATTCAGTACTTC
TRBD2	-	TRBV9	TRBJ2-1	CASSVSGASYNEQFF	TGTGCCAGCAGCGTAAGCGGGGCCTCCTACAATGAGCAGTTCTTC
TRBD1	-	TRBV7-9	TRBJ2-7	CASSLGTAPYEQYF	TGTGCCAGCAGCTTGGGGACAGCTCCCTACGAGCAGTACTTC
-	-	TRBV6-6	TRBJ2-1	CASSYSRVRELDEQFF	TGTGCCAGCAGTTACTCTCGAGTCAGGGAATTAGATGAGCAGTTCTTC
TRBD1	-	TRBV14	TRBJ1-5	CASGNVYDRACNQPQHF	TGTGCCAGCGGAAACGTATATGACAGGGCCTGCAATCAGCCCCAGCATTTT
TRBD2	-	TRBV7-7	TRBJ2-1	CASSLLSSTSGVSSYNEQFF	TGTGCTAGCAGCTTACTATCTTCTACTAGCGGGGTTAGCTCCTACAATGAGCAGTTCTTC
-	-	TRBV5-1	TRBJ2-5	CASSPGGRGETQYF	TGCGCCAGCAGCCCCGGGGGGCGAGGGGAGACCCAGTACTTC
TRBD2	-	TRBV19	TRBJ2-1	CASSIGLAGGAYNEQFF	TGTGCCAGTAGTATCGGACTAGCGGGCGGAGCCTACAATGAGCAGTTCTTC
-	-	TRBV6-4	TRBJ2-3	CASSDSTAPSSTDTQYF	TGTGCCAGCAGTGACTCGACCGCTCCCTCTAGCACAGATACGCAGTATTTT
-	-	TRBV4-2	TRBJ2-7	CASSQEVDYYEQYF	TGTGCCAGCAGCCAAGAGGTTGATTACTACGAGCAGTACTTC
-	once	TRBV7-9	TRBJ2-3	CASSLGGTSPFTDTQYF	TGTGCCAGCAGCTTAGGGGGGACATCACCTTTCACAGATACGCAGTATTTT
-	once	TRBV28	TRBJ1-5	CASSDTGMDNQPQHF	TGTGCCAGCAGTGATACAGGGATGGATAATCAGCCCCAGCATTTT
-	-	TRBV5-4	TRBJ2-5	CASSLSAPKETQYF	TGTGCCAGCAGCTTGTCGGCTCCTAAAGAGACCCAGTACTTC
TRBD1	-	TRBV10-3	TRBJ1-5	CASNPGGGGSQPQHF	TGTGCCTCCAACCCTGGAGGGGGCGGGAGTCAGCCCCAGCATTTT
-	-	TRBV18	TRBJ2-5	CASSPRAKTQYF	TGTGCCAGCTCACCAAGGGCGAAGACCCAGTACTTC
-	-	TRBV29-1	TRBJ2-3	CSARTDTQYF	TGCAGCGCCCGCACAGATACGCAGTATTTT
TRBD2	-	TRBV10-3	TRBJ2-7	CAIRTSGSSDEQYF	TGTGCCATCAGGACTAGCGGGAGTTCTGACGAGCAGTACTTC
-	-	TRBV7-9	TRBJ1-5	CASSMGGGNQPQHF	TGTGCCAGCAGCATGGGTGGAGGCAATCAGCCCCAGCATTTT
-	-	TRBV18	TRBJ2-3	CASSRGSTDTQYF	TGTGCCAGCTCACGGGGAAGCACAGATACGCAGTATTTT
-	-	TRBV19	TRBJ2-2	CASRAGENTGELFF	TGTGCCAGTAGGGCAGGCGAAAACACCGGGGAGCTGTTTTTT
-	-	TRBV2	TRBJ2-6	CASSVGANVLTF	TGTGCCAGCAGTGTAGGGGCCAACGTCCTGACTTTC
-	-	TRBV14	TRBJ2-1	CASSRGTIVYNEQFF	TGTGCCAGCAGCCGCGGGACAATAGTCTACAATGAGCAGTTCTTC
TRBD1	-	TRBV6-5	TRBJ2-5	CASSLRDSQETQYF	TGTGCCAGCAGTTTACGGGACAGTCAAGAGACCCAGTACTTC
TRBD2	-	TRBV5-1	TRBJ2-5	CASSLTSGSETQYF	TGCGCCAGCAGCTTGACTAGCGGATCAGAGACCCAGTACTTC
TRBD2	-	TRBV27	TRBJ2-7	CASSPGLAGGYEQYF	TGTGCCAGCAGTCCAGGACTAGCGGGAGGATACGAGCAGTACTTC
TRBD2	-	TRBV5-1	TRBJ2-2	CASNRGSETGELFF	TGCGCCAGCAATCGCGGGAGTGAGACCGGGGAGCTGTTTTTT
-	once	TRBV19	TRBJ1-2	CASSAWTATVF	TGTGCCAGTAGTGCGTGGACAGCGACCGTCTTC
-	-	TRBV9	TRBJ2-1	CASSVDEFNEQFF	TGTGCCAGCAGCGTAGACGAGTTCAATGAGCAGTTCTTC
TRBD2	-	TRBV6-1	TRBJ2-1	CASSEGLSGRGKEQFF	TGTGCCAGCAGTGAAGGGTTGAGCGGGAGGGGGAAGGAGCAGTTCTTC
-	-	TRBV19	TRBJ2-7	CASSSGLISYEQYF	TGTGCCAGTAGTTCAGGACTCATTTCCTACGAGCAGTACTTC
-	-	TRBV27	TRBJ2-7	CASSLRARRYEQYF	TGTGCCAGCAGTTTACGGGCCCGCCGCTACGAGCAGTACTTC
TRBD1	-	TRBV30	TRBJ2-5	CARGQGRETQYF	TGTGCCAGGGGACAGGGCCGGGAGACCCAGTACTTC
TRBD2	-	TRBV4-2	TRBJ2-2	CASSQVLAGGPSGGELFF	TGTGCCAGCAGCCAAGTACTAGCGGGAGGGCCCTCGGGCGGGGAGCTGTTTTTT
-	once	TRBV5-1	TRBJ2-3	CASRISRLEHTQYF	TGCGCCAGCAGGATCTCTCGGCTAGAACATACGCAGTATTTT
-	-	TRBV7-2	TRBJ2-2	CASSLGELNTGELFF	TGTGCCAGCAGCTTAGGTGAACTTAACACCGGGGAGCTGTTTTTT